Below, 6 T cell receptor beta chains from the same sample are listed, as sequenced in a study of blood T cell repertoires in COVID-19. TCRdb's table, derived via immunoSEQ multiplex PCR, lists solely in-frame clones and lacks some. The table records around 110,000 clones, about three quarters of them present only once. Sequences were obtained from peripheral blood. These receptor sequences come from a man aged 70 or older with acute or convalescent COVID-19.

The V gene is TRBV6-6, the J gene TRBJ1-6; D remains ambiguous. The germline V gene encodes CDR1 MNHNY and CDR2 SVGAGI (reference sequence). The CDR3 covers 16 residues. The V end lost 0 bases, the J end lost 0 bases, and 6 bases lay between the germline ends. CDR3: CASSYSGVSYNSPLHF. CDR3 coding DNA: TGTGCCAGCAGTTACTCGGGCGTCTCCTATAATTCACCCCTCCACTTT.

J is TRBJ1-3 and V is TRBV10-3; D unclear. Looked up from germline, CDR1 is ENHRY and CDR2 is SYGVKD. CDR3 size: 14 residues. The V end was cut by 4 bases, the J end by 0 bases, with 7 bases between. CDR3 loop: CAISVEGSGNTIYF. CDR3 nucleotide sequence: TGTGCCATCAGTGTGGAGGGCTCTGGAAACACCATATATTTT.

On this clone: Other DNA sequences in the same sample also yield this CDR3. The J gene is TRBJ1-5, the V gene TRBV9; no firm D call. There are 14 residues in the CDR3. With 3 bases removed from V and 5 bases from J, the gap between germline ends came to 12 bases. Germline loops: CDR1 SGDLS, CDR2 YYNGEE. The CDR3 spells CASSATGGDQPQHF. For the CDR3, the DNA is TGTGCCAGCAGCGCAACCGGCGGGGATCAGCCCCAGCATTTT.

In DNA, the CDR3 is TGCAGCGTCACCACAGGAGCCTACGAGCAGTACTTC. This translates into CSVTTGAYEQYF. The chain carries TRBV29-1 and TRBJ2-7, with D maybe TRBD1 (5 bases). The CDR3 spans 12 residues. The V end was cut by 6 bases, the J end by 2 bases, with 11 bases between. Germline CDR1 reads SQVTM; CDR2 reads ANQGSEA.

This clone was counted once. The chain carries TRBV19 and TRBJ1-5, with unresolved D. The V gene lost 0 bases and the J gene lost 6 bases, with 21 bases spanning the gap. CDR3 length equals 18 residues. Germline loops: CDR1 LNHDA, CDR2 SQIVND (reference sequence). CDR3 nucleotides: TGTGCCAGTAGTATAGATCGGCACGGCGGAGGACGCGGTCAGCCCCAGCATTTT. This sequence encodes CASSIDRHGGGRGQPQHF.

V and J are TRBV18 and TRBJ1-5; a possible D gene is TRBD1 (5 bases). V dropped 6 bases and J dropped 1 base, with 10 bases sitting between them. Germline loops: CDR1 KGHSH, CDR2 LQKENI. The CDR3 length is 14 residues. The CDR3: CASSQGRSNQPQHF. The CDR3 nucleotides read TGTGCCAGCTCCCAGGGTCGCAGCAATCAGCCCCAGCATTTT.